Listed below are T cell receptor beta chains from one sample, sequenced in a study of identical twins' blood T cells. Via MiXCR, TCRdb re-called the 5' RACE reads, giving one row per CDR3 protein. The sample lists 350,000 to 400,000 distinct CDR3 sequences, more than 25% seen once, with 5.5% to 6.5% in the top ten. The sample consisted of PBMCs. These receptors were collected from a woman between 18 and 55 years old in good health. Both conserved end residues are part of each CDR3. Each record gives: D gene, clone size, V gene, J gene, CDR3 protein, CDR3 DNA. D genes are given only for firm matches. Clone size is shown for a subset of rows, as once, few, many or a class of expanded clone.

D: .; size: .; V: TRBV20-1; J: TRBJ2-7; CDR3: CSARDIGRGYEQYF; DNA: TGCAGTGCTAGAGATATCGGCAGGGGCTACGAGCAGTACTTC
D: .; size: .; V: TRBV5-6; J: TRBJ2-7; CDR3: CASSLGSLEQYF; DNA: TGTGCCAGCAGCTTGGGTTCCCTCGAGCAGTACTTC
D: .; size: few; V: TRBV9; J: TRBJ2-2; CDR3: CASNRENTGELFF; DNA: TGTGCCAGCAACAGGGAGAACACCGGGGAGCTGTTTTTT
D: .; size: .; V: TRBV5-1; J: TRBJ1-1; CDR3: CVSSSLRANTEAFF; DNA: TGCGTCAGCAGCTCCCTGAGGGCTAACACTGAGGCTTTCTTT
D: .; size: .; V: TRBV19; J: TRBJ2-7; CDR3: CASSIGVGYEQYF; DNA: TGTGCCAGTAGTATTGGGGTAGGTTACGAGCAGTACTTC
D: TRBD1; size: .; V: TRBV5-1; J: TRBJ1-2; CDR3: CASSSPPGQVMGGYTF; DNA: TGCGCCAGCAGCTCACCCCCGGGACAGGTGATGGGTGGCTACACCTTC
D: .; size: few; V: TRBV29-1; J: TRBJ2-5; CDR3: CSAPRKDETQYF; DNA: TGCAGCGCCCCTCGGAAAGACGAGACCCAGTACTTC
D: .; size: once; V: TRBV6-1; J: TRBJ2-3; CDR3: CASSEGPSLRDTQYF; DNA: TGTGCCAGCAGTGAGGGGCCATCGTTGCGGGATACGCAGTATTTT
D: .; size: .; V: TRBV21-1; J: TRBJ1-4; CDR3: CADSNGSPNEKLFF; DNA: TGTGCCGACAGCAACGGGTCGCCTAATGAAAAACTGTTTTTT
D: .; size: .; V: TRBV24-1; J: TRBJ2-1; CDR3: CATSDSRMQEQFF; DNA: TGTGCCACCAGTGATTCGAGGATGCAGGAGCAGTTCTTC
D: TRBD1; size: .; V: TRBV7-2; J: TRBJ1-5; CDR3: CASSFTGVGSNQPQHF; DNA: TGTGCCAGCAGCTTCACAGGGGTGGGTAGCAATCAGCCCCAGCATTTT
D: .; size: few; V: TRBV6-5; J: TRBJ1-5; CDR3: CASSYSRGGRDQPQHF; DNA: TGTGCCAGCAGTTACTCGCGCGGGGGGAGGGATCAGCCCCAGCATTTT
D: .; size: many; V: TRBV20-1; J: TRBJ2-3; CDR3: CSAGKTQPSRSTDTQYF; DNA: TGCAGTGCTGGTAAGACTCAACCAAGCCGTAGCACAGATACGCAGTATTTT
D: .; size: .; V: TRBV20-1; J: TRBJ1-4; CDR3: CSARDLGINEKLFF; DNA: TGCAGTGCTAGAGATCTGGGCATTAATGAAAAACTGTTTTTT
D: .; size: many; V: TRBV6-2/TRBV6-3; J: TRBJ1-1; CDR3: CASSYPTMNTEAFF; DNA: TGTGCCAGCAGTTACCCCACGATGAACACTGAAGCTTTCTTT
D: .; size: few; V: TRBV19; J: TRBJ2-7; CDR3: CASSMDSLYEQYF; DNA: TGTGCCAGTAGTATGGACTCCCTCTACGAGCAGTACTTC